This T cell receptor beta chain emerged from a study of cytomegalovirus exposure and HLA in healthy donors. The overall study: Researchers previously reported finding roughly 120 million unique TCR beta sequences from 170 million or so T cells.

V lost 4 bases and J lost 3, with 14 bases in between. CDR3 length: 15 amino acids. Germline values: CDR1 SGHRS, CDR2 YFSETQ. The PCR ran on 60 Vbeta and 13 Jbeta primers. Profiling relied on immunoSEQ multiplex PCR, and the TCRdb table lists in-frame clones only, not all of them. This sample has about 83,000 clones, with around 81% found just once. Study outcomes and limitations: An analysis done earlier found most TCR beta V segments productive about 87% or about 30% of the time. At a 0.05 false discovery rate, a later analysis found 18,000 or so TCR beta sequences to be associated with HLA alleles.

This clone was detected a few times. Its antigen is unknown. Source material: PBMCs. This TCR was sampled from a woman aged 25-40 years in good health and CMV-seronegative. V and J are TRBV5-1 and TRBJ2-1; D perhaps matches TRBD1 (6 bases). This CDR3 reads CASSRDISDYNEQFF. In nucleotides, the CDR3 is TGCGCCAGCAGCCGGGACATCTCCGACTACAATGAGCAGTTCTTC.